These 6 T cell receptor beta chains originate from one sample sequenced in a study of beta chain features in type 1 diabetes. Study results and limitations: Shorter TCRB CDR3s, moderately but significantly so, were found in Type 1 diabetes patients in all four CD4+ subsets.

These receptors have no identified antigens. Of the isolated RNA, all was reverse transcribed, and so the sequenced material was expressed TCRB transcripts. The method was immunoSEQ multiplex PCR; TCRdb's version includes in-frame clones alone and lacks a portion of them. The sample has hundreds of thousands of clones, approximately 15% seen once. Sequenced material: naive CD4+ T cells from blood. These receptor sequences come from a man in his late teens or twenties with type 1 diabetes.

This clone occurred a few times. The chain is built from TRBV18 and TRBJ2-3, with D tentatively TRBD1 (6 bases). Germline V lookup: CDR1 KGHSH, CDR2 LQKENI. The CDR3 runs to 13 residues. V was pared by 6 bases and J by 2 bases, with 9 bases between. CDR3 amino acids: CASSRGPTDTQYF. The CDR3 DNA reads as TGTGCCAGCTCCAGGGGACCCACAGATACGCAGTATTTT.

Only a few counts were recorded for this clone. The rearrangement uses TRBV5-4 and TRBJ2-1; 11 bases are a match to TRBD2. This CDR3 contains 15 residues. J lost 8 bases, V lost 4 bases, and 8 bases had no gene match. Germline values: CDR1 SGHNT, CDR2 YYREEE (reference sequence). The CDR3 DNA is TGTGCCAGCAGCGGGTCTAGCGGGAGGATATATGAGCAGTTCTTC. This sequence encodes CASSGSSGRIYEQFF.

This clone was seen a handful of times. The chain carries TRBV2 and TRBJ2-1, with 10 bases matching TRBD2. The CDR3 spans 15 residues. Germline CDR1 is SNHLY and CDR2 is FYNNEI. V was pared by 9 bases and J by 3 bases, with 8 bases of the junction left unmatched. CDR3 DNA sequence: TGTGCCAGTTCCGCTCTAGCGGGAGTCTACAATGAGCAGTTCTTC. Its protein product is CASSALAGVYNEQFF.

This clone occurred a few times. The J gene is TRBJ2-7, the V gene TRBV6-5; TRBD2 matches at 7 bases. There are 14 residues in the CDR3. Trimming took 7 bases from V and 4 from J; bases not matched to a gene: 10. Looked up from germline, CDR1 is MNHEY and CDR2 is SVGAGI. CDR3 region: CASKKGLAEYEQYF. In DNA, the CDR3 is TGTGCCAGCAAAAAAGGGCTAGCGGAATACGAGCAGTACTTC.

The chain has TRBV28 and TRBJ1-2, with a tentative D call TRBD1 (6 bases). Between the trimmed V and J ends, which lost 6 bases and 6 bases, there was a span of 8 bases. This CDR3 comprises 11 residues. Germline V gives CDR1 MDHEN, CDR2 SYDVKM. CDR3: CASSHRDGYTF. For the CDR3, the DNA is TGTGCCAGCAGCCACAGGGATGGCTACACCTTC.

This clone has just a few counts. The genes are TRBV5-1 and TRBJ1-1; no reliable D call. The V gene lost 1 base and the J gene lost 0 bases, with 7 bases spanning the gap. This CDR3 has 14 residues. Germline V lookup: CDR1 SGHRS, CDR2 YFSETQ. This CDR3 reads CASSLSVMNTEAFF. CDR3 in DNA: TGCGCCAGCAGCTTGTCCGTTATGAACACTGAAGCTTTCTTT.